This is a list of T cell receptor beta chains from one sample in a study of human T cells and chemical hapten exposure. TCRdb redid the calling of the RACE reads with MiXCR, one entry per CDR3 protein. The repertoire has some 380,000 distinct CDR3 sequences, approximately 4.4% of them found once; the top ten carry 2% to 2.5%. Material: whole blood, obtained in connection with sensitization to the hapten diphenylcyclopropenone (DPC). These receptors all come from a woman in her 50s with alopecia areata. Some clones in this sample may be carry-over from other donors' samples. CDR3s include the opening cysteine and the closing phenylalanine or tryptophan. The D gene is left open where the match is weak. Only part of the rows carry a size: once, few, many, or a class if the clone is expanded.

>TRBD2|.|TRBV20-1|TRBJ2-7
TGCAGTGCCGGGACTAGCGGATCCTACGAGCAGTACTTC
CSAGTSGSYEQYF
>.|many|TRBV12-3/TRBV12-4|TRBJ1-1
TGTGCCAGCAGTTTAACAAATTGGAGGACTGAAGCTTTCTTT
CASSLTNWRTEAFF
>.|many|TRBV28|TRBJ2-6
TGTGCCAGCAGCCCCACCTCTGGGGCCAACGTCCTGACTTTC
CASSPTSGANVLTF
>.|few|TRBV6-2/TRBV6-3|TRBJ1-2
TGTGCCAGCAGGGGACGTGACACCCTCCGGGGCTACACCTTC
CASRGRDTLRGYTF
>.|many|TRBV16|TRBJ1-1
TGTGCCAGCAGCCATGGCGAGGGGGTGGCTTTCTTT
CASSHGEGVAFF
>.|many|TRBV6-6|TRBJ1-2
TGTGCCAGCAGTTTGACTGAATATGGCTACACCTTC
CASSLTEYGYTF
>.|.|TRBV21-1|TRBJ2-3
TGTATCAGAGTGGATACGCAGTATTTT
CIRVDTQYF
>.|few|TRBV7-2|TRBJ2-7
TGTGCCAGCAGCCGGGGGGACAGAGGGTACGAGCAGTACTTC
CASSRGDRGYEQYF
>.|few|TRBV5-1|TRBJ1-6
TGCGCCAGCAGCTTGGCCCATGCTAGTGGGATCAATTCACCCCTCCACTTT
CASSLAHASGINSPLHF
>TRBD2|.|TRBV19|TRBJ2-7
TGTGCCAGTAGCGGAGCGGGGGCCTCCCCCTACGAGCAGTACTTC
CASSGAGASPYEQYF
>TRBD1|.|TRBV12-3/TRBV12-4|TRBJ1-6
TGTGCCAGCAGTCTCACGGGACAGGGAAGTTCACCCCTCCACTTT
CASSLTGQGSSPLHF
>.|.|TRBV3-1|TRBJ1-2
TGTGCCAGCAGCCAAGCAAATAACTATGGCTACACCTTC
CASSQANNYGYTF
>.|.|TRBV9|TRBJ1-6
TGTGCCAGCAGCGTAGATGTTAAAATGAGGGGATCGTATTCACCCCTCCACTTT
CASSVDVKMRGSYSPLHF
>TRBD1|few|TRBV5-1|TRBJ1-1
TGCGCCAGCAGCGCGTTGACAGGGAGGCGAGAAAACACTGAAGCTTTCTTT
CASSALTGRRENTEAFF
>.|.|TRBV14|TRBJ1-1
TGTGCCAGCAGCCAGATCGGGGTACCCATGGAAGCTTTCTTT
CASSQIGVPMEAFF
>TRBD2|many|TRBV7-2|TRBJ2-1
TGTGCCAGCAGCCCCCGGACTAGTTTCTCCTACAATGAGCAGTTCTTC
CASSPRTSFSYNEQFF
>.|.|TRBV24-1|TRBJ2-7
TGTGCCACCAGTGATGAGACTAGGGGGTACGAGCAGTACTTC
CATSDETRGYEQYF
>TRBD1|many|TRBV3-1|TRBJ2-6
TGTGCCAGCAGCCAAGATTGGATGGGACAGACGGAGAGGGCCAACGTCCTGACTTTC
CASSQDWMGQTERANVLTF
>.|many|TRBV5-1|TRBJ2-2
TGCGCCAGCGAAAGAGGGGCCGGGGAGCTGTTTTTT
CASERGAGELFF
>.|many|TRBV13|TRBJ1-1
TGTGCCAGCAGCTTAGAGAGGGGATCTGAAGCTTTCTTT
CASSLERGSEAFF
>TRBD2|few|TRBV13|TRBJ2-3
TGTGCCAGCAGCTTACGACTAGCGGGCAATACGCAGTATTTT
CASSLRLAGNTQYF
>TRBD2|many|TRBV6-2/TRBV6-3|TRBJ2-7
TGTGCCAGCTGCGGGACTAGCCTCGAGCAGTACTTC
CASCGTSLEQYF
>TRBD1|many|TRBV6-5|TRBJ1-1
TGTGCCAGCAGTTACTTAGACAGGGGCACTGAAGCTTTCTTT
CASSYLDRGTEAFF
>.|many|TRBV7-9|TRBJ1-5
TGTGCCAGCAGCCTCGAGATCAATCAGCCCCAGCATTTT
CASSLEINQPQHF
>.|.|TRBV4-3|TRBJ1-6
TGCGCCAGCAGCCAAGGGAATTCACCCCTCCACTTT
CASSQGNSPLHF
>.|many|TRBV6-1|TRBJ1-1
TGTGCCAGCAGTGAAGCGCTTAAGGGCTCCACTGAAGCTTTCTTT
CASSEALKGSTEAFF
>.|many|TRBV12-3/TRBV12-4|TRBJ2-7
TGTGCCAGCAGTTTTAGCGGCCCCTACGAGCAGTACTTC
CASSFSGPYEQYF
>.|many|TRBV29-1|TRBJ2-2
TGCAGCGTCTTACTAGGGAACACCGGGGAGCTGTTTTTT
CSVLLGNTGELFF
>.|.|TRBV13|TRBJ2-2
TGTGCCAGCAGGTCTAACACCGGGGAGCTGTTTTTT
CASRSNTGELFF
>TRBD1|.|TRBV9|TRBJ2-1
TGTGCCAGCAGCGTAAGGGCAGGGGGAATGAATGAGCAGTTCTTC
CASSVRAGGMNEQFF
>.|.|TRBV19|TRBJ2-5
TGTGCCAGTAGTCCCTCTCAGGGCCATTCGTACCAAGAGACCCAGTACTTC
CASSPSQGHSYQETQYF
>.|.|TRBV5-8|TRBJ1-3
TGTTCTCATCAACGGGGGACTTTCTCTGGAAACACCATATATTTT
CSHQRGTFSGNTIYF
>.|few|TRBV7-3|TRBJ2-1
TGTGCCAGCACCGACGACCCACGGGGGCCGGTTTATGAGCAGTTCTTC
CASTDDPRGPVYEQFF
>.|many|TRBV3-1|TRBJ1-4
TGTGCCAGCAGCCACCGGCCAGCAACTAATGAAAAACTGTTTTTT
CASSHRPATNEKLFF
>TRBD1|.|TRBV2|TRBJ1-2
TGTGCCAGCAGTGGATGGACAGGGGACAATGGCTACACCTTC
CASSGWTGDNGYTF
>.|few|TRBV7-9|TRBJ1-2
TGTGCCAGCAGCTTAGAGTCTCGTGGCTACACCTTC
CASSLESRGYTF
>.|many|TRBV6-5|TRBJ1-6
TGTGCCAGCCGTAAAGAGGGCAATAATTCACCCCTCCACTTT
CASRKEGNNSPLHF
>.|.|TRBV28|TRBJ1-5
TGTGCCAGCAGTCCTCGAGGAGGGGTTGGCAATCAGCCCCAGCATTTT
CASSPRGGVGNQPQHF
>.|many|TRBV2|TRBJ1-5
TGTGCCAGCAGTGTTGACAGGAATCAGCCCCAGCATTTT
CASSVDRNQPQHF
>.|many|TRBV21-1|TRBJ1-3
TGTGCCAGCAGCAAGACGGGGGTCTCCGGAAACACCATATATTTT
CASSKTGVSGNTIYF
>TRBD2|many|TRBV20-1|TRBJ2-5
TGCAGTGCTACATCTCCCGGGACTAGGTATCACTTC
CSATSPGTRYHF
>TRBD1|many|TRBV29-1|TRBJ2-1
TGCAGCGGTGGACAGGGGGAGAATGAGCAGTTCTTC
CSGGQGENEQFF
>.|many|TRBV29-1|TRBJ2-2
TGCAGCGTCACAGGTGTGACCGGGGAGCTGTTTTTT
CSVTGVTGELFF
>.|many|TRBV7-2|TRBJ1-1
TGTGCCAGCAGCTTTACAAATGAAGCTTTCTTT
CASSFTNEAFF